This T cell receptor (beta chain) was sequenced for a study of post-analysis software for immune sequencing data. Study summary: Recorded disease courses covered relapsing-remitting, secondary progressive and progressive-relapsing multiple sclerosis. Some patients had no subtype annotation.

Study-wide results and limits: Four or five TRBV segments were more frequent in patients than controls; TRBV5-6, TRBV5-1 and TRBV20-1 belonged to this group. Samples from one preparation batch, clustered by F measure, grouped strongly together. Normalized Chao1 diversity was significantly reduced in patients versus controls.

In this sample, this clonotype turned up a few times. Its target is not known. Unique molecular identifiers were built into the TCR beta cDNA libraries. MiXCR was run by TCRdb on the PCR reads, yielding one entry per CDR3 protein. The sample carries over 150,000 distinct CDR3 sequences, under 40% recorded once. The germline V and J ends were trimmed by 0 bases and 0 bases, with 15 bases remaining between them. CDR3 length equals 18 residues. CDR1 LGHDT and CDR2 YNNKEL come from the germline V gene (reference sequence). The input for sequencing was blood, taken after autologous hematopoietic stem cell transplantation. The rearrangement links TRBV3-1 to TRBJ2-1; D is uncertain. This sequence was found in a girl between 10 and 17 years old with multiple sclerosis. The CDR3 loop is CASSQESPTRYSYNEQFF. CDR3 sequence (DNA): TGTGCCAGCAGCCAAGAGTCGCCGACTCGATACTCCTACAATGAGCAGTTCTTC.